This TCR beta chain was observed in a study of CD8+ T cells in alopecia areata. Study-level results: Affected scalp, especially in alopecia totalis/universalis, had a higher clonality than normal scalp did. In scalp samples, resident alphabeta T cells of normal skin are also sequenced.

The J segment lost 5 bases and the V segment lost 5 bases, leaving 11 bases of the junction unmatched. Germline V lookup: CDR1 SNHLY, CDR2 FYNNEI. The CDR3 loop spans 15 amino acids. Details on this clone: Its target is not known.

TCR sequencing used cDNA made by reverse transcription of extracted RNA. TCRdb's copy holds only in-frame clones and misses some; the assay was immunoSEQ multiplex PCR. In the table there are about 110,000 clones, approximately 59% of which are singletons. The TCR comes from a human donor in good health. The sequenced sample was CD8+ T cells sorted from blood. The rearrangement links TRBV2 to TRBJ2-7; TRBD1 aligns across 8 bases. The CDR3 region has the DNA TGTGCCAGCAGTCTGAGGGACAGGCCTGACGACGAGCAGTACTTC. Translated, it gives CASSLRDRPDDEQYF.